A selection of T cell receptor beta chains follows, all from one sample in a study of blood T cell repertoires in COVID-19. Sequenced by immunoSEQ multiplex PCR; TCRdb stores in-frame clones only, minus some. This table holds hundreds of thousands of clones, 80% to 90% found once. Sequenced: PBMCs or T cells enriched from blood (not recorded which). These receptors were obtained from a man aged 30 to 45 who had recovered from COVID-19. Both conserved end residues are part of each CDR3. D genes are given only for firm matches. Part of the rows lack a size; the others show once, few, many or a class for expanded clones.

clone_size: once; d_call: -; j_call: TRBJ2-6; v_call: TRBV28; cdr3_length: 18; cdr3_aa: CASSFRDITSFGANVLTF; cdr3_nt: TGTGCCAGCAGTTTTCGGGACATCACGAGTTTTGGGGCCAACGTCCTGACTTTC
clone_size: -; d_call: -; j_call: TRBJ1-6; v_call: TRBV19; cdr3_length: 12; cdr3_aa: CASSSHTSPLHF; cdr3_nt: TGTGCCAGTAGTTCCCACACCTCGCCCCTCCACTTT
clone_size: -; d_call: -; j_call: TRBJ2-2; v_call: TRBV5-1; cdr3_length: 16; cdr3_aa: CASSLVRGEGTGELFF; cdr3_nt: TGCGCCAGCAGCTTGGTCCGGGGAGAGGGCACCGGGGAGCTGTTTTTT
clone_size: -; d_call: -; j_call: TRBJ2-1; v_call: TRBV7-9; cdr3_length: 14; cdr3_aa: CASSLSTRQNEQFF; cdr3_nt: TGTGCCAGCAGCCTCTCGACTAGACAAAATGAGCAGTTCTTC
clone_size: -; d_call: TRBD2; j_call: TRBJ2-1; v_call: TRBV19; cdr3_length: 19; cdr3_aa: CASSMGTSGRFGSHNEQFF; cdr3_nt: TGTGCCAGTAGTATGGGGACTAGCGGGAGATTTGGAAGCCACAATGAGCAGTTCTTC
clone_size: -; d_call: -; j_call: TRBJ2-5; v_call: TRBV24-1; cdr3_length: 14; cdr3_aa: CATSDPGTAGREYF; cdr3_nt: TGTGCCACCAGTGATCCGGGGACAGCCGGGAGAGAGTACTTC
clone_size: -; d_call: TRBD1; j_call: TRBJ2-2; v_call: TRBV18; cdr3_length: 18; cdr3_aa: CASSPIGQTGEYTGELFF; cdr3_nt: TGTGCCAGCTCACCGATCGGCCAGACAGGGGAGTACACCGGGGAGCTGTTTTTT
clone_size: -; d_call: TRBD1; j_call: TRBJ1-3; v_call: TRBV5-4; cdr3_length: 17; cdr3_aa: CASSLGRGSPSGNTIYF; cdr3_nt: TGTGCCAGCAGCTTGGGCAGGGGGTCTCCCTCTGGAAACACCATATATTTT
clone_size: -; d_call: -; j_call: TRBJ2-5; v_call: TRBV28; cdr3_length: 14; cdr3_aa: CASSILLGGETQYF; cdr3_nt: TGTGCCAGCAGCATTCTGCTCGGAGGGGAGACCCAGTACTTC
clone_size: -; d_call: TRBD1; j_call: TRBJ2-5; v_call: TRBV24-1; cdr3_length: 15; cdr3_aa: CATSEPDRGGETQYF; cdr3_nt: TGTGCCACCAGTGAACCTGACAGGGGTGGCGAGACCCAGTACTTC
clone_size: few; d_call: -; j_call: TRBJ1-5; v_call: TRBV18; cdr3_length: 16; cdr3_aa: CASSPGPYQSGQPQHF; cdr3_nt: TGTGCCAGCTCACCAGGGCCATACCAGTCAGGGCAGCCCCAGCATTTT
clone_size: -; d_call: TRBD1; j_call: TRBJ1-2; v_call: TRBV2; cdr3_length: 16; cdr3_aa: CASSLDRAPLDYGYTF; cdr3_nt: TGTGCCAGCAGTCTGGACAGGGCCCCGCTAGACTATGGCTACACCTTC
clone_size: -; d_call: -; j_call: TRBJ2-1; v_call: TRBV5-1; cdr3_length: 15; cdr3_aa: CASSLVGGGYNEQFF; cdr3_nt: TGCGCCAGCAGCTTGGTGGGAGGAGGCTACAATGAGCAGTTCTTC
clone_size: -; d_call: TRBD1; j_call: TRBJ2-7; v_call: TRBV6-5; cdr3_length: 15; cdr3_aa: CASSYSTGVLDEQYF; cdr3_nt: TGTGCCAGCAGTTACTCGACAGGGGTTCTGGACGAGCAGTACTTC
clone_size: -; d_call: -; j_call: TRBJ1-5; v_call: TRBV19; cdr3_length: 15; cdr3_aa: CASSFRGDGNQPQHF; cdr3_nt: TGTGCCAGTAGTTTCCGGGGGGATGGCAATCAGCCCCAGCATTTT
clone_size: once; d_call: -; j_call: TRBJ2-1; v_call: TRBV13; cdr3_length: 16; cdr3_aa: CASSLGRGGSYNEQFF; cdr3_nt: TGTGCCAGCAGCTTAGGCAGGGGCGGCTCCTACAATGAGCAGTTCTTC
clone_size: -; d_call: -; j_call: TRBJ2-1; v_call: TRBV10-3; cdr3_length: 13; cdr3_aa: CAISDGRDNEQFF; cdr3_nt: TGTGCCATCAGTGACGGCCGGGACAATGAGCAGTTCTTC
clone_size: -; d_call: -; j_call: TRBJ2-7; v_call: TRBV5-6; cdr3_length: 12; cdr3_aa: CASSLSGFEQYF; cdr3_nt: TGTGCCAGCAGCTTGTCCGGGTTTGAGCAGTACTTC
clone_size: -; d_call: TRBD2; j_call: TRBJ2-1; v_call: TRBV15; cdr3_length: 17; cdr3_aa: CATSREGTSESYNEQFF; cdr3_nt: TGTGCCACCAGCAGGGAGGGGACTAGCGAATCCTACAATGAGCAGTTCTTC
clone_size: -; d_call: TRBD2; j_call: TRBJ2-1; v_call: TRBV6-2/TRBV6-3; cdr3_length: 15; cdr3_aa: CASSAGLAERNEQFF; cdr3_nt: TGTGCCAGCAGTGCGGGGCTAGCGGAGAGAAATGAGCAGTTCTTC
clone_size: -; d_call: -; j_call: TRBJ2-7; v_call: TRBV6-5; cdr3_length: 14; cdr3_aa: CASRETGQRYEQYF; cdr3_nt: TGTGCCAGCAGAGAGACGGGACAACGGTACGAGCAGTACTTC
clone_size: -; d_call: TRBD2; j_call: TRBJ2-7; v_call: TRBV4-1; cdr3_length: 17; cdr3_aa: CASSQVRGLAGESEQYF; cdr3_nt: TGCGCCAGCAGCCAAGTCCGAGGGCTAGCGGGAGAAAGCGAGCAGTACTTC
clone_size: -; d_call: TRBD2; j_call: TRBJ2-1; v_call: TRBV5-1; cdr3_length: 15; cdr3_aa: CASSWGRDYRSEQFF; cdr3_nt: TGCGCCAGCAGCTGGGGTCGGGACTACCGGAGTGAGCAGTTCTTC
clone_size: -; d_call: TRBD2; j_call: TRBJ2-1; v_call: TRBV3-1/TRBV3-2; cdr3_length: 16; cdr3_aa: CASSQVGSGTYNEQFF; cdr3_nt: TGTGCCAGCAGCCAAGTAGGTAGCGGGACTTACAATGAGCAGTTCTTC
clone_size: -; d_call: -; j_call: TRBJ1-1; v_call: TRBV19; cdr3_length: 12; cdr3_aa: CASGEHNTEAFF; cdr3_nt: TGTGCCTCCGGGGAGCACAACACTGAAGCTTTCTTT
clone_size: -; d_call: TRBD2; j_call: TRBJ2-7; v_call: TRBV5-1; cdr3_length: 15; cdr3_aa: CASSLGSGGIYEQYF; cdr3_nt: TGCGCCAGCAGCTTGGGTAGCGGGGGGATCTACGAGCAGTACTTC
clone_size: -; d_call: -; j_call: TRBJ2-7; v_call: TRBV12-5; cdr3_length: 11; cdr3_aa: CASGLYYEQYF; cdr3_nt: TGTGCTAGTGGACTTTACTACGAGCAGTACTTC
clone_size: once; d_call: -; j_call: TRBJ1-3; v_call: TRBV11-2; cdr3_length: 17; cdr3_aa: CASSLIGGTHSGNTIYF; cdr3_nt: TGTGCCAGCAGCTTAATTGGGGGCACCCACTCTGGAAACACCATATATTTT
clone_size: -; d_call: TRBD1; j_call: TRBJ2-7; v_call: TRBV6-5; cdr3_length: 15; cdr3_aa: CASSKQGIGSYEQYF; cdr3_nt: TGTGCCAGCAGCAAACAGGGGATTGGATCCTACGAGCAGTACTTC
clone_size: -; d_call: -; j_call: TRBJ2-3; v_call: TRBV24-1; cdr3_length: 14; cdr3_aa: CATSGNTGLDTQYF; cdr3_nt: TGTGCCACCAGTGGGAACACAGGGTTGGATACGCAGTATTTT